A selection of T cell receptor beta chains follows, all from one sample in a study of T cells in tumors after PD-1 blockade. TCRdb keeps only in-frame clones here, not all; method: immunoSEQ multiplex PCR. The sample records fewer than 50,000 clones, roughly 80% being singletons. Sample: PBMCs, taken before anti-PD-1 treatment. These receptors were obtained from a human donor with basal cell carcinoma. CDR3s include the opening cysteine and the closing phenylalanine or tryptophan. Expanded clones get a size class; other rows say once, few or many, or leave the size out.

cdr3_aa clone_size j_call v_call
CASSLDSAGGINEQFF - TRBJ2-1 TRBV7-9
CASSLAWRGEQFF - TRBJ2-1 TRBV7-2
CASSDYGRVSPLHF - TRBJ1-6 TRBV6-2/TRBV6-3
CASSDSPGLAGANEQFF - TRBJ2-1 TRBV6-4
CATSDSDIVYGYTF few TRBJ1-2 TRBV24-1
CASSMGVGTGAYNEQFF - TRBJ2-1 TRBV19
CASSRLAGPGNEQFF - TRBJ2-1 TRBV5-5
CASSLEGYGYTF - TRBJ1-2 TRBV28
CASSQDHTRNSPLHF - TRBJ1-6 TRBV4-1
CASSIRAGGAYEQYF - TRBJ2-7 TRBV19
CASSEQGTEAFF once TRBJ1-1 TRBV27
CASSPAGSGDTQYF - TRBJ2-3 TRBV5-1
CASSQGRDRGIAYEQYF - TRBJ2-7 TRBV4-2
CASSPRQGDNSPLHF - TRBJ1-6 TRBV7-9
CASSQQRPGGEYGYTF - TRBJ1-2 TRBV3-1/TRBV3-2
CASSPTRTYDYGYTF once TRBJ1-2 TRBV6-5
CASSVNNEQFF - TRBJ2-1 TRBV2
CSAPGRLNVPSYNEQFF - TRBJ2-1 TRBV29-1
CASSVSGGRADTQYF - TRBJ2-3 TRBV9
CASSFPFGGTYYEQYF once TRBJ2-7 TRBV5-6
CASSRTSGGSETQYF - TRBJ2-5 TRBV3-1/TRBV3-2
CASSLLTSNSGANVLTF - TRBJ2-6 TRBV7-9
CASSQEEGGELFF - TRBJ2-2 TRBV4-1
CASSYMAGGTDTQYF - TRBJ2-3 TRBV6-5
CASSPRRDRGYEQYF once TRBJ2-7 TRBV7-2